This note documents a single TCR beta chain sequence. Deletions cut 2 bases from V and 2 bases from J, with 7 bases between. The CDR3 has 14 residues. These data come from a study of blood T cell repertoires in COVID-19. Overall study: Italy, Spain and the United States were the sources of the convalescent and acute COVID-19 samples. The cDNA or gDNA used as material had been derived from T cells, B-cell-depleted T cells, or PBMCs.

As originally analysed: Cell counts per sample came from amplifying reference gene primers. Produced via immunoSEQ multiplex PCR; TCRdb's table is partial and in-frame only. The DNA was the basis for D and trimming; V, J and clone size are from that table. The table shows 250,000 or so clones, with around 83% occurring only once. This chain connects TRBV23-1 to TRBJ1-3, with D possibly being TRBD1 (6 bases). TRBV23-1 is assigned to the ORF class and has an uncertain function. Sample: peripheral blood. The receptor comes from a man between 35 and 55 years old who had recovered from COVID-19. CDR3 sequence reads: CASSQQGTGNTIYF. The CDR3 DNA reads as TGCGCCAGCAGTCAACAGGGGACTGGAAACACCATATATTTT.